These 14 T cell receptor beta chains share one sample of origin, sequenced in a study of regulatory T cells in long-lasting Graves disease. Researchers made TCR beta libraries by using iRepertoire HTBI primers and running Arm-PCR on CDR3 regions. A single record per CDR3 protein comes from TCRdb applying MiXCR to the multiplex PCR reads. The data contain about 460,000 distinct CDR3 sequences, about 14% of them seen just once; the ten biggest clones take up about a sixth. Time point indicated: newly diagnosed GD, antithyroid drugs for less than 3 months. RNA isolated from PBMCs was used to make the TCR library. The sample was also reused in another study, on T cells in Graves' hyperthyroidism and ophthalmopathy.

The sample was peripheral blood mononuclear cells (PBMCs), taken at new diagnosis, from a patient treated with antithyroid drugs. The origin of the receptors is a woman aged 50 to 60 with Graves disease.

This clonotype was found many times. The chain has TRBV5-1 and TRBJ2-3; D is ambiguous. CDR1 is SGHRS, CDR2 YFSETQ, per germline. This CDR3 contains 13 residues. V was trimmed by 6 bases and J by 2 bases, leaving 10 bases between them. CDR3 region: CASTPPNTDTQYF. The CDR3 coding sequence is TGCGCCAGCACCCCGCCGAACACAGATACGCAGTATTTT.

This clonotype was recorded many times. This sequence joins TRBV30 and TRBJ2-1, with 12 nucleotides matching TRBD2. V trimming: 2 bases; J trimming: 12 bases; junction bases outside the gene matches: 14. The CDR3 is 16 amino acids. CDR1 is GTSNPN, CDR2 SVGIG, per germline (reference sequence). The CDR3 is CAWSQGRLAGVGGQFF. The CDR3 DNA is TGTGCCTGGAGTCAGGGAAGACTAGCGGGAGTGGGGGGGCAGTTCTTC.

This clonotype was found many times. J is TRBJ2-1 and V is TRBV7-3, with a possible D match to TRBD1 (7 bases). The CDR3 contains 14 residues. The germline CDR1 and CDR2 sequences are SGHTA and FQGTGA. Trimming left V 2 bases short and J 9 bases short, with 14 bases between. The CDR3 region is CASSLGRGDFEQFF. The CDR3 DNA reads as TGTGCCAGCAGCTTAGGCAGGGGGGATTTTGAGCAGTTCTTC. Filled out from reference TRBV7-3 and TRBJ2-1, the complete variable domain reads GAGVSQTPSNKVTEKGKYVELRCDPISGHTALYWYRQSLGQGPEFLIYFQGTGAADDSGLPNDRFFAVRPEGSVSTLKIQRTERGDSAVYLCASSLGRGDFEQFFGPGTRLTVL.

This clonotype was seen ten or more times. The chain combines TRBV27 with TRBJ2-1, with 15 bases matching TRBD2. CDR1 and CDR2 from the germline V gene are MNHEY and SMNVEV (reference sequence). V shed 5 bases, J shed 0 bases, and the junction held 5 bases outside the gene matches. The CDR3 runs to 18 residues. The CDR3, as DNA: TGTGCCAGCAGTCACGGGACTAGCGGGAGGAGCTCCTACAATGAGCAGTTCTTC. It yields the protein CASSHGTSGRSSYNEQFF.

In its sample, this clonotype was seen a few times. This rearrangement joins TRBV4-1 to TRBJ2-1; TRBD2 agrees at 7 bases. Germline V gene data show CDR1 as MGHRA and CDR2 as YSYEKL. V lost 0 bases and J lost 8; bases outside the gene matches: 7. The CDR3 is made up of 15 amino acids. The CDR3 protein is CASSQDRTRIDEQFF. Here the CDR3 DNA reads TGCGCCAGCAGCCAAGATCGGACTAGGATCGATGAGCAGTTCTTC.

This clonotype was recorded many times. This chain links TRBV28 with TRBJ1-6; TRBD1 matches 9 bases. The V segment lost 4 bases and the J segment 9 bases; nucleotides outside the gene matches: 7. Germline assignment: CDR1 MDHEN and CDR2 SYDVKM. The CDR3 has 15 amino acids. The CDR3 reads CASSSSGTGISPLHF. The CDR3 coding sequence is TGTGCCAGCAGTTCCTCCGGGACAGGGATTTCACCCCTCCACTTT.

This clonotype was seen at least ten times. The chain carries TRBV28 and TRBJ2-1; maybe TRBD2 (5 bases). This CDR3 region has 18 residues. V was pared by 3 bases and J by 9 bases, with 27 bases between. The V gene's germline CDR1 is MDHEN and CDR2 SYDVKM. The CDR3 loop reads CASSLRWSQKGLVSEQFF. The CDR3 region has the DNA TGTGCCAGCAGTTTGCGTTGGTCGCAGAAAGGACTCGTCAGTGAGCAGTTCTTC.

A note on this clonotype: No conserved phenylalanine or tryptophan is present at the end of the CDR3, so a read error is the likely explanation. J is TRBJ2-2 and V is TRBV5-1; the D gene is possibly TRBD1 (5 bases). This CDR3 contains 16 residues. V dropped 3 bases and J dropped 0 bases, with 12 bases sitting between them. The germline CDR1 and CDR2 sequences are SGHRS and YFSETQ. CDR3: CASSSLGPTNTGELFS. The CDR3, as DNA: TGCGCCAGCAGCTCCTTGGGGCCTACGAACACCGGGGAGCTGTTTTCT.

This clonotype was counted many times. The chain joins TRBV5-5 to TRBJ2-1; the match to TRBD2 covers 8 bases. CDR1 is SGHKS and CDR2 is YYEKEE in the germline V gene (reference sequence). V lost 0 bases and J lost 4; bases outside the gene matches: 6. The CDR3 has 16 residues. DNA for the CDR3: TGTGCCAGCAGCTTGGAACAGCGGGAGCTTTACAATGAGCAGTTCTTC. Translating gives CASSLEQRELYNEQFF. Full variable domain (missing parts from reference TRBV5-5 and TRBJ2-1): DAGVTQSPTHLIKTRGQQVTLRCSPISGHKSVSWYQQVLGQGPQFIFQYYEKEERGRGNFPDRFSARQFPNYSSELNVNALLLGDSALYLCASSLEQRELYNEQFFGPGTRLTVL.

Comment on this clonotype: A read error may explain this, as a much larger clone is one base away. The chain recombines TRBV11-2 with TRBJ2-7; 12 nucleotides match TRBD1. CDR1 and CDR2 (germline): SGHAT, FQNNGV. The CDR3 has 15 amino acids. The ends lost 5 bases at V and 3 bases at J; junction bases unmatched: 5. Written as DNA, the CDR3 is TGTGCCAGCAGCGGGACAGGGGGCGAAATCTACGAGCAGTACTTC. Translated, it gives CASSGTGGEIYEQYF.

This clonotype was seen repeatedly, ten times or more. This chain uses TRBV3-1 with TRBJ2-7; D is unresolved. In germline, CDR1 is LGHDT, CDR2 YNNKEL (reference sequence). V was clipped by 0 bases and J by 1 base, with 16 bases between them. The CDR3 totals 17 residues. The CDR3 sequence is CASSQEPLEKDSYEQYF. The CDR3 DNA follows: TGTGCCAGCAGCCAAGAGCCTCTGGAGAAAGATTCCTACGAGCAGTACTTC.

The chain carries TRBV20-1 and TRBJ2-1, with TRBD2 matching 14 bases. CDR3 length: 14 residues. The junction had 7 bases not matched to a gene; V was cut back by 6 bases and J by 9 bases. Germline lookup yields CDR1 DFQATT and CDR2 SNEGSKA (reference sequence). In nucleotides, the CDR3 is TGCAGTGCGGAGGGACTAGCGGGAGTGGGTGAGCAGTTCTTC. Its protein product is CSAEGLAGVGEQFF.

This clonotype was found many times. The chain joins TRBV11-2 to TRBJ2-7; perhaps TRBD1 as D (5 bases). V was cut by 1 base and J by 0 bases, with 10 bases left in between. Germline CDR1 is SGHAT and CDR2 is FQNNGV. CDR3 length equals 15 residues. The CDR3 bases are TGTGCCAGCAGCTTAGGTCCGACAGTCTCCTACGAGCAGTACTTC. It codes for CASSLGPTVSYEQYF.

In the case of this clonotype: A read error may be the cause here, since a much bigger clone is one base away. The chain uses TRBV6-1 and TRBJ2-7; TRBD1 agrees at 7 bases. The trim removed 7 bases at V and 3 bases at J, leaving 9 bases unmatched. CDR3 length: 14 residues. Germline V gene data show CDR1 as MNHNS and CDR2 as SASEGT. This CDR3 is CASMGTAVFYEQYF. The CDR3 coding sequence is TGTGCCAGCATGGGGACAGCCGTTTTCTACGAGCAGTACTTC.